This passage covers 25 T cell receptor beta chains from one sample sequenced in a study of T cell responses to AZD1222 COVID-19 vaccine. This table comes from immunoSEQ multiplex PCR, and its TCRdb copy is limited to in-frame clones, with some not included. The sample shows fewer than 150,000 clones, 70% to 90% of them seen only once. Sample: peripheral blood, taken on day 0 of AZD1222 vaccination. The receptors were gathered from an adult in good health.

The chain employs TRBV27 and TRBJ2-1, with 7 bases matching TRBD2. This CDR3 is 16 amino acids long. Germline V gene sequence: CDR1 MNHEY, CDR2 SMNVEV (reference sequence). With 4 bases clipped from V and 5 bases from J, the junction kept 11 bases outside the gene matches. DNA of the CDR3: TGTGCCAGCAGTTGGCAACTAGCGTTCATCCACAATGAGCAGTTCTTC. Protein: CASSWQLAFIHNEQFF.

This sequence joins TRBV7-9 and TRBJ1-2; D call uncertain. CDR1 and CDR2 from the germline V gene are SEHNR and FQNEAQ (reference sequence). V lost 6 bases, J lost 3 bases, and 23 bases lay in between. There are 17 residues in the CDR3. In DNA form, the CDR3 reads TGTGCCAGCAGTCCGACGGCTCCCGGACCCCCAGACTATGGCTACACCTTC. Amino acids: CASSPTAPGPPDYGYTF.

This clone turned up a few times. The chain uses TRBV2 and TRBJ1-1; TRBD1 is a possible D gene (6 bases). V shed 6 bases and J shed 8 bases, with 16 bases lying between them. This CDR3 has 13 residues. Germline V gene data show CDR1 as SNHLY and CDR2 as FYNNEI. Here the CDR3 DNA reads TGTGCCAGCAGCCCCCTTAGAGGGGGGGAAGCTTTCTTT. It is translated as CASSPLRGGEAFF.

The chain is built from TRBV6-5 and TRBJ1-5; no definite D call. This CDR3 has 13 amino acids. V shed 2 bases and J shed 7 bases, with 9 bases lying between them. Germline values: CDR1 MNHEY, CDR2 SVGAGI. The CDR3 region is CASSYGRSQPQHF. CDR3 sequence (DNA): TGTGCCAGCAGTTACGGGCGGAGCCAGCCCCAGCATTTT.

The chain couples TRBV7-2 to TRBJ2-3; 7 bases align to TRBD2. The germline gives CDR1 SGHTA, CDR2 FQGNSA. V shed 5 bases and J 1 base; nucleotides not matched to a gene: 12. CDR3 length: 17 residues. CDR3 sequence (DNA): TGTGCCAGCAGCACTCTTTCTAGCCGGGGGGGCACAGATACGCAGTATTTT. This gives the protein CASSTLSSRGGTDTQYF.

V usage is TRBV2 and J usage is TRBJ2-2; 9 positions agree with TRBD1. CDR3 length: 14 residues. After removal of 4 bases from V and 3 bases from J, the junction contained 0 bases not matched to a gene. Germline loops: CDR1 SNHLY, CDR2 FYNNEI. CDR3 coding DNA: TGTGCCAGCAGTGGGGACAGGGACACCGGGGAGCTGTTTTTT. It translates to CASSGDRDTGELFF.

The genes are TRBV15 and TRBJ2-3; 8 positions match TRBD2. With 5 bases clipped from V and 2 bases from J, the junction kept 12 bases outside the gene matches. From germline, CDR1 is LNHNV and CDR2 YYDKDF (reference sequence). CDR3 length equals 17 residues. The CDR3 spells CATSDPPAGGFTDTQYF. CDR3 coding DNA: TGTGCCACCAGCGACCCGCCTGCGGGAGGATTCACAGATACGCAGTATTTT.

The V gene is TRBV7-2, the J gene TRBJ1-3, with D possibly matching TRBD1 (6 bases). This CDR3 is built from 14 residues. V was clipped by 1 base and J by 4 bases, with 8 bases between them. Germline V gene lookup returns CDR1 SGHTA and CDR2 FQGNSA. The DNA for the CDR3 is TGTGCCAGCAGCTTAGGGACAGTAGGAAACACCATATATTTT. The encoded protein is CASSLGTVGNTIYF.

The rearrangement joins TRBV6-5 to TRBJ1-3, with D tentatively TRBD1 (5 bases). Germline loops: CDR1 MNHEY, CDR2 SVGAGI. The CDR3 runs 11 residues. Trimming pared 6 bases from V and 8 bases from J, leaving 8 bases between. CDR3 bases: TGTGCCAGCAGCAGGGTATACACCATATATTTT. It is translated as CASSRVYTIYF.

The J gene is TRBJ1-5, the V gene TRBV7-2; maybe TRBD1 (6 bases). The CDR3 sequence is 17 residues long. V lost 3 bases, J lost 3 bases, and 18 bases lay in between. CDR1 and CDR2 (germline): SGHTA, FQGNSA. CDR3 DNA: TGTGCCAGCAGCTTCTCCGGGACAAGGAACTTCAATCAGCCCCAGCATTTT. It is translated as CASSFSGTRNFNQPQHF.

The J gene is TRBJ1-1, the V gene TRBV5-1; TRBD1 aligns across 7 bases. The CDR3 has 14 amino acids. V was clipped by 4 bases and J by 2 bases; unmatched bases: 5. Germline V gene lookup returns CDR1 SGHRS and CDR2 YFSETQ. CDR3 nucleotides: TGCGCCAGCAGCAGGGACAGAGGCAACACTGAAGCTTTCTTT. This translates into CASSRDRGNTEAFF.

The gene calls are TRBV29-1 and TRBJ1-1; 7 nucleotides agree with TRBD1. The CDR3 extends over 13 amino acids. CDR1 SQVTM and CDR2 ANQGSEA come from the germline V gene. V lost 3 bases to trimming and J lost 6 bases; unmatched junction nucleotides: 7. The CDR3 coding sequence is TGCAGCGTTGACCAACTGACAGGGCCTGAAGCTTTCTTT. As protein: CSVDQLTGPEAFF. The whole variable domain, remainder taken from reference TRBV29-1 and TRBJ1-1, is SAVISQKPSRDICQRGTSLTIQCQVDSQVTMMFWYRQQPGQSLTLIATANQGSEATYESGFVIDKFPISRPNLTFSTLTVSNMSPEDSSIYLCSVDQLTGPEAFFGQGTRLTVV.

V and J are TRBV6-5 and TRBJ1-1; the D gene is possibly TRBD1 (6 bases). Germline assignment: CDR1 MNHEY and CDR2 SVGAGI. V dropped 6 bases and J dropped 1 base, with 9 bases sitting between them. The CDR3 spans 13 residues. The CDR3 nucleotides read TGTGCCAGCAGGGTGGACAGGAACACTGAAGCTTTCTTT. Translated, it gives CASRVDRNTEAFF.

The genes are TRBV29-1 and TRBJ2-3, with TRBD2 identical over 12 bases. The trim removed 7 bases at V and 10 bases at J, leaving 18 bases unmatched. Looked up from germline, CDR1 is SQVTM and CDR2 is ANQGSEA. This CDR3 spans 16 amino acids. As DNA, the CDR3 is TGCAGCGCAAAAAGAACTAGCGGGAGGATTCGGCATCCGCAGTATTTT. Amino acid sequence: CSAKRTSGRIRHPQYF.

The chain joins TRBV7-2 to TRBJ1-1, with 7 positions matching TRBD1. The V and J ends lost 5 bases and 6 bases, in that order; junction bases with no gene match: 6. The CDR3 totals 13 residues. Germline values: CDR1 SGHTA, CDR2 FQGNSA. CDR3 in DNA: TGTGCCAGCAGCCGACAGGGAGGCGCTGAAGCTTTCTTT. Translating it yields CASSRQGGAEAFF.

V and J are TRBV2 and TRBJ1-1; D might be TRBD1 (6 bases). This CDR3 has 14 amino acids. The V end was cut by 6 bases, the J end by 0 bases, with 11 bases between. Looked up from germline, CDR1 is SNHLY and CDR2 is FYNNEI. The CDR3 bases are TGTGCCAGCAGGATTGACAGGATGAACACTGAAGCTTTCTTT. Translating it yields CASRIDRMNTEAFF.

This chain links TRBV27 with TRBJ1-2; the D is unclear. The CDR3 is 15 amino acids. Looked up from germline, CDR1 is MNHEY and CDR2 is SMNVEV (reference sequence). V was shortened by 6 bases and J by 4 bases, with 18 bases between the two germline ends. As DNA, the CDR3 is TGTGCCAGCAGACTAGACTCCGGCAGGAGCTATGGCTACACCTTC. This gives the protein CASRLDSGRSYGYTF.

This rearrangement joins TRBV2 to TRBJ1-2, with 11 bases identical to TRBD1. Looked up from germline, CDR1 is SNHLY and CDR2 is FYNNEI. This CDR3 spans 14 amino acids. Germline trimming cut 4 bases from V and 2 bases from J; bases unmatched to any gene: 0. The CDR3 bases are TGTGCCAGCAGTGGGACAGGGGGCAACTATGGCTACACCTTC. This encodes CASSGTGGNYGYTF.

The genes are TRBV5-6 and TRBJ2-3; TRBD1 agrees at 9 bases. Germline-derived CDR1 and CDR2 are SGHDT and YYEEEE. CDR3 length: 15 amino acids. The V gene end was trimmed by 5 bases and the J gene end by 2 bases; junction bases not matched to a gene: 6. The CDR3 DNA reads as TGTGCCAGCAGTCAGGGGACAGGGTTCACAGATACGCAGTATTTT. It translates to CASSQGTGFTDTQYF.

The chain joins TRBV27 to TRBJ2-3; D not resolved. From germline, CDR1 is MNHEY and CDR2 SMNVEV (reference sequence). Between the trimmed V and J ends, which lost 7 bases and 2 bases, there was a span of 13 bases. The CDR3 totals 14 residues. The CDR3 loop is CASKIDPLTDTQYF. CDR3 DNA: TGTGCCAGCAAAATAGATCCCCTCACAGATACGCAGTATTTT.

The J gene is TRBJ1-1, the V gene TRBV9; no clear D. This CDR3 is built from 15 residues. CDR1 SGDLS and CDR2 YYNGEE come from the germline V gene. V was shortened by 0 bases and J by 0 bases, with 9 bases between the two germline ends. CDR3 in amino acids: CASSVEALMNTEAFF. For the CDR3, the DNA is TGTGCCAGCAGCGTAGAAGCCCTCATGAACACTGAAGCTTTCTTT. The whole variable domain, filled in from reference TRBV9 and TRBJ1-1, reads DSGVTQTPKHLITATGQRVTLRCSPRSGDLSVYWYQQSLDQGLQFLIQYYNGEERAKGNILERFSAQQFPDLHSELNLSSLELGDSALYFCASSVEALMNTEAFFGQGTRLTVV.

The CDR3 DNA follows: TGTGCCAGCAGTTTATACAGGACCGCTGAAGCTTTCTTT. It specifies CASSLYRTAEAFF. V is TRBV27 and J is TRBJ1-1, with D perhaps TRBD1 (5 bases). The V and J ends lost 1 base and 6 bases respectively, with 9 bases between them. The CDR3 has 13 amino acids. Germline V CDR1 and CDR2: MNHEY, SMNVEV (reference sequence).

The chain couples TRBV19 to TRBJ2-1; 13 bases line up with TRBD2. Per germline, CDR1 LNHDA and CDR2 SQIVND (reference sequence). The ends lost 9 bases at V and 5 bases at J; junction bases unmatched: 10. The length of the CDR3 is 16 residues. The CDR3 nucleotides are TGTGCCAGCCGGATACTAGCGGGAGGGAGACACAATGAGCAGTTCTTC. It translates to CASRILAGGRHNEQFF.

The genes are TRBV6-4 and TRBJ2-1, with 10 bases aligning to TRBD2. There are 14 residues in the CDR3. Trimming at V came to 6 bases and at J to 7 bases, leaving 6 bases not matched to a gene. The germline V gene has CDR1 MRHNA and CDR2 SNTAGT. The CDR3 bases are TGTGCCAGCAGCACACTAGCGGGAATGAATGAGCAGTTCTTC. This encodes CASSTLAGMNEQFF.

V usage is TRBV27 and J usage is TRBJ2-1, with 10 bases identical to TRBD2. CDR1 is MNHEY and CDR2 is SMNVEV in the germline V gene (reference sequence). This CDR3 region has 16 residues. J gave up 8 bases and V 5 bases, and 12 bases lay outside the gene matches. In DNA, the CDR3 is TGTGCCAGCAGTCGAGGCTCTAGCGGGAGTAGGTATGAGCAGTTCTTC. Translation gives CASSRGSSGSRYEQFF.